This T cell receptor (beta chain) was captured in a study of CD8+CD57+ T cells in acquired aplastic anemia (dated by TCRdb to 2016 to 2019). For the study in its entirety: On average, sorted CD4+ and CD8+ cells yielded around 3.4 ug of extracted DNA, with a range of 0.2 to 27.4 ug. CD8+CD57+ expansion was defined as a frequency above the mean frequency observed in healthy subjects. The paper as a whole reports these results and caveats: Patients and healthy controls showed no significant difference in CD8+ Simpson's diversity (P=0.060). Fewer than 35 CD8+ CDR3 sequences were found to be shared between patients and controls, but these sequences appeared to be highly expressed in patients and within the immunodominant clones of the patients.

TCR beta VDJ combination and CDR3 sequence profiling used genomic DNA as the template. An Illumina HiSeq 2000 was the platform used for TCR repertoire sequencing. The original pipeline was this. TRBV/TRBJ rearrangement plots, CDR3 size and DJ length profiles, and Simpson's diversity index were used to evaluate the repertoires. The immunodominant clone was defined as the most abundant DNA sequence in deep sequencing data. CDR3 amino acid sequences were checked for sharing across subjects and were also compared against the VDJdb database and published repertoires. TCRdb passed the public sequencing reads through fastp at Q25 and MiXCR, retaining productive beta sequences. Records with the same CDR3 protein are collapsed into one entry carrying the most frequent genes and DNA. These V and J calls rely on TCRdb rather than the paper's analysis. The sample table contains about 160,000 distinct CDR3 sequences; only one count was recorded for around 48% of them. Together, the top ten hold 25% to 35% of the sample.

Reading the germline V gene (reference sequence) gives CDR1 GTSNPN and CDR2 SVGIG. The CDR3 numbers 14 residues from cysteine through phenylalanine. Only the CDR3 region is kept as DNA, spanning 42 bases read in frame from base 1. This clonotype showed up just a few times. Its antigen is unknown. Nothing much larger sits one base from this clone, and base qualities are not available. Expansion of CD8+CD57+ cells had been shown by flow cytometry in the patients chosen for sequencing. Severe acquired aplastic anemia was diagnosed in all patients according to International Study of Aplastic Anemia and Agranulocytosis and Camitta criteria. At the time blood was sampled, none of the patients had received any therapy. In this study, sorted CD4+ and CD8+ T cells from the blood of healthy subjects and of severe aplastic anemia patients had their TCR repertoires deep-sequenced. Patients were enrolled in the USA under clinicaltrials.gov protocols 00001620, 01623167, 00001397, 00071045, 00081523 and 00961064. Ficoll-Paque density gradient centrifugation was used to isolate peripheral blood mononuclear cells. Before DNA extraction, CD4+ and CD8+ T cells were sorted by FACS or by magnetic beads.

Material for sequencing was sorted CD4+, CD8+, or CD8+CD57+ T cells (not recorded which) from PBMCs. This sequence uses TRBV30 and TRBJ1-1, with a tentative D gene TRBD1 over 5 matching bases. This receptor was obtained from a human donor with aplastic anemia. The DNA sequence is given as TGTGCTGGGGGAGGGTGGGGCATGAACACTGAAGCTTTCTTT. Its product reads: CAGGGWGMNTEAFF.